The rows below give T cell receptor beta chains drawn from one sample of a study of T cell responses to AZD1222 COVID-19 vaccine. Generated by immunoSEQ multiplex PCR, the TCRdb table keeps only in-frame clones and is missing some. Of roughly 110,000 clones listed, more than 75% are singletons. The source material was peripheral blood, sampled on day 0 of AZD1222 vaccination. The receptors stem from an adult in good health. CDR3s include the opening cysteine and the closing phenylalanine or tryptophan. The D gene is left open where the match is weak. Part of the rows lack a size; the others show once, few, many or a class for expanded clones.

abundance	d_gene	v_gene	j_gene	CDR3aa	CDR3nt
-	TRBD1	TRBV5-1	TRBJ2-1	CASSLEGQLTQFF	TGCGCCAGCAGCTTGGAGGGACAGCTCACGCAGTTCTTC
-	-	TRBV29-1	TRBJ1-4	CSVGLTASEKLFF	TGCAGCGTTGGTTTGACTGCTTCTGAAAAACTGTTTTTT
-	-	TRBV18	TRBJ1-5	CASSPQTAGDQPQHF	TGTGCCAGCTCACCACAAACGGCGGGGGATCAGCCCCAGCATTTT
-	-	TRBV2	TRBJ2-7	CASSEVPNYGQYF	TGTGCCAGCAGTGAAGTTCCAAATTATGGGCAGTACTTC
-	TRBD1	TRBV2	TRBJ2-5	CASSETDRAQETQYF	TGTGCCAGCAGTGAGACAGACAGGGCCCAAGAGACCCAGTACTTC
-	TRBD2	TRBV24-1	TRBJ2-7	CATSEGPSGSYEQYF	TGTGCCACCAGTGAAGGGCCTAGCGGGAGTTACGAGCAGTACTTC
-	TRBD1	TRBV28	TRBJ1-4	CASSPSGTGREKLFF	TGTGCCAGCAGTCCCTCCGGGACAGGGAGGGAAAAACTGTTTTTT
-	TRBD2	TRBV24-1	TRBJ2-1	CATSDPSLAGGPDEQFF	TGTGCCACCAGTGACCCTAGTCTAGCGGGAGGGCCCGATGAGCAGTTCTTC
-	-	TRBV15	TRBJ2-1	CATSRANREGEQFF	TGTGCCACCAGCAGAGCTAACAGGGAAGGCGAGCAGTTCTTC
-	TRBD1	TRBV5-1	TRBJ1-2	CASSNNVQGAHGYTF	TGCGCCAGTTCTAATAACGTACAGGGGGCACATGGCTACACCTTC
-	TRBD1	TRBV7-6	TRBJ2-3	CASSFRDSSTDTQYF	TGTGCCAGCAGCTTTCGGGACAGCAGCACAGATACGCAGTATTTT
-	TRBD2	TRBV20-1	TRBJ2-2	CSASPQLTSGRAHGELFF	TGCAGTGCTAGTCCTCAACTTACTAGCGGGAGGGCCCACGGGGAGCTGTTTTTT
-	TRBD1	TRBV18	TRBJ1-3	CASSPLGGQAGKDSGNTIYF	TGTGCCAGCTCACCCCTTGGGGGACAGGCCGGAAAAGACTCTGGAAACACCATATATTTT
-	-	TRBV5-6	TRBJ1-2	CASSTGGAHYGYTF	TGTGCCAGCAGCACGGGGGGAGCCCACTATGGCTACACCTTC
-	-	TRBV6-5	TRBJ2-7	CASTPHEQYF	TGTGCCAGCACCCCACACGAGCAGTACTTC
once	TRBD2	TRBV5-1	TRBJ2-7	CASSYAGTSGAYEQYF	TGCGCCAGCAGCTATGCCGGGACTAGCGGTGCTTACGAGCAGTACTTC